The 29 T cell receptor beta chains below were found in one sample sequenced in a study of vaccination effects on CD4 cells after COVID-19 (dated by TCRdb to the early 2020s). Libraries were made using the immunoSEQ multiplex PCR assay. The immuneACCESS repertoire file appears here via TCRdb, limited to in-frame rearrangements. These files lack a portion of the clones; in checked studies, under half of the deficit traces to unresolved V genes, and the cause of the others is not known. This sample has approximately 23,000 clones in its table, and approximately 70% of those were observed once. Clones ranked in the top ten supply around 10% of the sample. In the ViraFEST assay, PBMC were stimulated with viral peptide pools, and antigen-specific CD4+ T cell clonotypes were then identified by expansion using TCR sequencing. After approximately eleven days of culture, CD4+ T cells were isolated with the EasySep CD4+ T cell isolation kit. Healthy vaccine recipients had no prior SARS-CoV-2 infection, confirmed by negative nucleocapsid antibodies before and after vaccination.

These TCRs' antigens remain unknown. Sequenced material: CD4+ T cells from PBMCs cultured with HCoV-NL63 spike peptides, taken before COVID-19 vaccination. This specimen's cell subset or site label, interpreted: HCoV-NL63 spike overlapping peptide pool stimulation. Receptors originate from a human donor who received a COVID-19 vaccine.

This clone was detected a few times. V usage is TRBV2 and J usage is TRBJ1-6; maybe TRBD1 (6 bases). The CDR3 is made up of 15 amino acids. The germline CDR1 and CDR2 sequences are SNHLY and FYNNEI. V lost 6 bases to trimming and J lost 6 bases, with 15 bases between them. DNA for the CDR3: TGTGCCAGCAGCAGCACAGGGTTGTCTAATTCACCCCTCCACTTT. Its protein product is CASSSTGLSNSPLHF.

The chain uses TRBV5-1 and TRBJ2-1; TRBD2 matches 14 bases. V shed 0 bases, J shed 7 bases, and the junction held 9 bases outside the gene matches. Germline values: CDR1 SGHRS, CDR2 YFSETQ. The CDR3 totals 18 residues. The CDR3, as DNA: TGCGCCAGCAGCTTGGCCGTGACTAGCGGGGGGGCCGGAAATGAGCAGTTCTTC. Its protein product is CASSLAVTSGGAGNEQFF.

The chain recombines TRBV7-9 with TRBJ2-3; TRBD2 matches at 8 bases. The CDR3 spans 15 residues. Germline trimming cut 4 bases from V and 5 bases from J; bases unmatched to any gene: 8. Germline V gene data show CDR1 as SEHNR and CDR2 as FQNEAQ (reference sequence). DNA for the CDR3: TGTGCCAGCAGCTCCCGGGGGGGCCAGGTAGATACGCAGTATTTT. It yields the protein CASSSRGGQVDTQYF.

The rearrangement uses TRBV7-9 and TRBJ2-7, with D unresolved. Trimming took 3 bases from V and 4 from J, leaving 13 bases between them. The CDR3 extends over 14 amino acids. CDR1 and CDR2 from the germline V gene are SEHNR and FQNEAQ (reference sequence). The CDR3 DNA reads TGTGCCAGCAGCTTTGGATACCCAGTTTACGAGCAGTACTTC. It encodes CASSFGYPVYEQYF.

V usage is TRBV29-1 and J usage is TRBJ2-2; 13 bases match TRBD2. Per the germline V gene, CDR1 is SQVTM and CDR2 is ANQGSEA. Germline trimming cut 6 bases from V and 1 base from J; bases unmatched to any gene: 2. The CDR3 is made up of 15 amino acids. For the CDR3, the DNA is TGCAGCGTCCGACTAGCGGGAGGGAACACCGGGGAGCTGTTTTTT. The encoded protein is CSVRLAGGNTGELFF.

This chain joins TRBV6-1 and TRBJ2-6; D may correspond to TRBD1 or TRBD2 (5 bases each). The CDR3 loop spans 18 amino acids. CDR1 is MNHNS and CDR2 is SASEGT in the germline V gene. Trimming cost V 3 bases and J 2 bases, with 17 bases left between them. The CDR3 sequence is CASSELLGPGAGANVLTF. The CDR3 DNA sequence: TGTGCCAGCAGTGAGTTATTGGGACCCGGGGCTGGGGCCAACGTCCTGACTTTC.

This chain connects TRBV3-1 (or the pseudogene TRBV3-2) to TRBJ2-1; TRBD2 matches 7 bases. V lost 8 bases to trimming and J lost 5 bases; unmatched junction nucleotides: 3. CDR1 is LGHDT, CDR2 YNNKEL, per germline (reference sequence). The CDR3 has 12 residues. The DNA for the CDR3 is TGTGCCAGCCGCGGGAGTAACAATGAGCAGTTCTTC. It translates to CASRGSNNEQFF.

V usage is TRBV14 and J usage is TRBJ2-1; D is ambiguous. The V and J ends lost 4 bases and 6 bases respectively, with 19 bases between them. The CDR3 length is 16 residues. The germline V gene encodes CDR1 SGHDN and CDR2 FVKESK. CDR3 residues: CASSRLGTEPINEQFF. Here the CDR3 DNA reads TGTGCCAGCAGCCGTCTTGGCACAGAGCCTATCAATGAGCAGTTCTTC.

The rearrangement links TRBV12-5 to TRBJ2-3, with TRBD2 matching 7 bases. Per the germline V gene, CDR1 is LGHNT and CDR2 is FRNRAP. V dropped 3 bases and J dropped 8; count of bases not matched to a gene: 2. The CDR3 is 12 amino acids. CDR3 sequence: CASGLREGTQYF. The CDR3 DNA follows: TGTGCTAGTGGTTTAAGGGAGGGTACGCAGTATTTT.

This clone was recorded once. The V gene is TRBV9, the J gene TRBJ2-3; TRBD2 aligns across 11 bases. The trim removed 7 bases at V and 0 bases at J, leaving 13 bases unmatched. Germline loops: CDR1 SGDLS, CDR2 YYNGEE. CDR3 size: 18 residues. CDR3 DNA: TGTGCCAGCCACGGGGGGACTAGCGGCAGAGTTAGCACAGATACGCAGTATTTT. Protein sequence: CASHGGTSGRVSTDTQYF.

About this clone: A read error is likely, as this CDR3 ends without the conserved phenylalanine or tryptophan. Because the CDR3's place on the DNA is in doubt, the DNA is left out and the CDR3 is given as listed by TCRdb. The gene calls are TRBV29-1 and TRBJ1-1; the D call TRBD1 from the table was never checked on the DNA. Both ends counted, the CDR3 spans 11 residues. In germline, CDR1 is SQVTM, CDR2 ANQGSEA. The CDR3 sequence: CSVVDSRRTAV.

Within the sample, this clone is medium-sized. V is TRBV10-3 and J is TRBJ2-1, with 10 bases that match TRBD2. CDR1 is ENHRY and CDR2 is SYGVKD in the germline V gene. Trimming cost V 4 bases and J 7 bases; bases outside gene matches: 7. CDR3 length: 15 amino acids. CDR3 DNA sequence: TGTGCCATCAGTGGTAATCTAGCGGGAGTTAATGAGCAGTTCTTC. It is translated as CAISGNLAGVNEQFF.

This clone has only a few counts. The gene calls are TRBV5-1 and TRBJ2-2; 9 bases align to TRBD2. CDR1 SGHRS and CDR2 YFSETQ come from the germline V gene. The CDR3 is made up of 15 amino acids. The junction had 1 base not matched to a gene; V was cut back by 4 bases and J by 0 bases. This CDR3 reads CASSRTSANTGELFF. The CDR3 nucleotides are TGCGCCAGCAGCAGGACTAGCGCGAACACCGGGGAGCTGTTTTTT.

The chain carries TRBV15 and TRBJ2-2, with TRBD1 identical over 9 bases. Trimming removed 2 bases from V and 7 bases from J; junction bases left unmatched: 20. Germline assignment: CDR1 LNHNV and CDR2 YYDKDF (reference sequence). This CDR3 region has 20 residues. CDR3 loop: CATSRRPGQGSRVRDGELFF. The CDR3 DNA is TGTGCCACCAGCAGAAGGCCGGGACAGGGCTCAAGGGTACGGGACGGGGAGCTGTTTTTT.

This chain uses TRBV3-1 (or the pseudogene TRBV3-2) with TRBJ2-5; D gene unclear. The CDR3 is 13 residues long. From germline, CDR1 is LGHDT and CDR2 YNNKEL (reference sequence). V lost 2 bases to trimming and J lost 2 bases, with 6 bases between them. The DNA of the CDR3 is TGTGCCAGCAGCCAAACGGAACAAGAGACCCAGTACTTC. Translation gives CASSQTEQETQYF.

This clone was detected once. The rearrangement uses TRBV19 and TRBJ2-3; 10 positions agree with TRBD1. This CDR3 has 16 residues. Germline-derived CDR1 and CDR2 are LNHDA and SQIVND (reference sequence). V gave up 3 bases and J gave up 4 bases; unmatched junction bases: 7. The CDR3 DNA reads TGTGCCAGTAGTATTGCCGGGACAGGGGTCGCAGATACGCAGTATTTT. Amino acids: CASSIAGTGVADTQYF.

The chain joins TRBV27 to TRBJ2-1, with D possibly matching TRBD2 (6 bases). CDR1 is MNHEY, CDR2 SMNVEV, per germline (reference sequence). The CDR3 is made up of 14 amino acids. Trimming took off 0 bases at V and 3 bases at J, with 6 bases between the two ends. The CDR3 sequence is CASSLSGGYNEQFF. As DNA, the CDR3 is TGTGCCAGCAGTTTATCGGGGGGCTACAATGAGCAGTTCTTC.

The J gene is TRBJ2-1, the V gene TRBV21-1. TRBV21-1 is an annotated pseudogene. The CDR3 covers 12 residues. CDR3 region: CASRGGGNEQFF. CDR3 nucleotide sequence: TGTGCCAGCAGAGGTGGGGGCAATGAGCAGTTCTTC.

This clone turned up a few times. This chain links TRBV6-2 or TRBV6-3 with TRBJ2-3, with TRBD2 matching 13 bases. The V gene end was trimmed by 2 bases and the J gene end by 5 bases; junction bases not matched to a gene: 1. This CDR3 contains 15 residues. The germline CDR1 and CDR2 sequences are MNHEY and SVGEGT. This chain's CDR3 is CASSYGLAGVDTQYF. The CDR3 DNA follows: TGTGCCAGCAGTTACGGACTAGCGGGAGTAGATACGCAGTATTTT.

The chain combines TRBV6-5 with TRBJ1-1; 8 bases agree with TRBD1. This CDR3 has 15 residues. With V trimmed by 7 bases and J by 1 base, 8 bases remained unmatched. Germline assignment: CDR1 MNHEY and CDR2 SVGAGI. This CDR3 reads CASTEQGGWNTEAFF. CDR3 DNA: TGTGCCAGCACCGAACAGGGGGGGTGGAACACTGAAGCTTTCTTT.

This clone was detected once. The J gene is TRBJ1-4, the V gene TRBV27; 7 bases align to TRBD1. CDR3 length: 14 residues. After removal of 8 bases from V and 10 bases from J, the junction contained 13 bases not matched to a gene. The germline CDR1 and CDR2 sequences are MNHEY and SMNVEV (reference sequence). CDR3 nucleotide sequence: TGTGCCAGCGGACCGACAGGGTTGGGGAGAAAACTGTTTTTT. This gives the protein CASGPTGLGRKLFF.

CDR3 sequence (DNA): TGCGCCAGCAGCTTGGAGCAGATTAACACTGAAGCTTTCTTT. This gives the protein CASSLEQINTEAFF. The genes are TRBV5-1 and TRBJ1-1; the D is unclear. This CDR3 spans 14 amino acids. Germline values: CDR1 SGHRS, CDR2 YFSETQ. Trimming left V 0 bases short and J 2 bases short, with 8 bases between.

V gene TRBV2 combines with J gene TRBJ2-3; 9 bases are shared with TRBD2. Germline V CDR1 and CDR2: SNHLY, FYNNEI. The CDR3 spans 18 residues. V lost 6 bases to trimming and J lost 2 bases; unmatched junction nucleotides: 15. CDR3 loop: CASSPMGRTSVSTDTQYF. The CDR3 DNA is TGTGCCAGCAGCCCAATGGGTCGGACTAGCGTATCCACAGATACGCAGTATTTT. Supplemented by reference TRBV2 and TRBJ2-3, the full variable domain reads EPEVTQTPSHQVTQMGQEVILRCVPISNHLYFYWYRQILGQKVEFLVSFYNNEISEKSEIFDDQFSVERPDGSNFTLKIRSTKLEDSAMYFCASSPMGRTSVSTDTQYFGPGTRLTVL.

The chain combines TRBV5-8 with TRBJ1-5; D is undetermined. Trimming stripped 4 bases from V and 3 bases from J, with 5 bases between. Germline V CDR1 and CDR2: SGHTS, YDEGEE. This CDR3 is 12 amino acids long. The CDR3 DNA follows: TGTGCCAGCAGCCCTTACAATCAGCCCCAGCATTTT. Protein: CASSPYNQPQHF.

This chain uses TRBV18 with TRBJ2-2; possible D gene TRBD1, 5 bases. Germline-derived CDR1 and CDR2 are KGHSH and LQKENI. Trimming stripped 1 base from V and 4 bases from J, with 16 bases between. CDR3 length equals 17 residues. As DNA, the CDR3 is TGTGCCAGCTCACCACTTGGGGCAGGGTCGAGCACCGGGGAGCTGTTTTTT. This translates into CASSPLGAGSSTGELFF.

With respect to this clone: The sample contains more than one DNA sequence encoding this CDR3. This chain's CDR3 is CASSSAGSYGYTF. For the CDR3, the DNA is TGTGCCAGCAGTTCGGCGGGCAGCTATGGCTACACCTTC. The chain uses TRBV27 and TRBJ1-2, with unresolved D. The CDR3 is 13 amino acids. CDR1 and CDR2 (germline): MNHEY, SMNVEV (reference sequence). V lost 4 bases, J lost 4 bases, and 10 bases lay in between.

V is TRBV18 and J is TRBJ1-2; 7 bases fit TRBD1. CDR1 is KGHSH and CDR2 is LQKENI in the germline V gene. The CDR3 sequence is 13 residues long. Trimming removed 3 bases from V and 8 bases from J; junction bases left unmatched: 6. The CDR3 region is CASSPGQDQGYTF. CDR3 nucleotides: TGTGCCAGCTCACCCGGACAGGATCAAGGCTACACCTTC.

This chain links TRBV18 with TRBJ1-2; 7 bases agree with TRBD1. The CDR3 totals 16 residues. V trimming: 4 bases; J trimming: 5 bases; junction bases outside the gene matches: 13. Germline assignment: CDR1 KGHSH and CDR2 LQKENI. CDR3 sequence (DNA): TGTGCCAGCTCACTCCTTGGGGAGATGACAGGGTATGGCTACACCTTC. Protein sequence: CASSLLGEMTGYGYTF.

This chain uses TRBV7-9 with TRBJ1-5, with no clear D. CDR3 size: 12 residues. Trimming removed 1 base at V and 6 bases at J, with 4 bases between. Germline V gene data show CDR1 as SEHNR and CDR2 as FQNEAQ (reference sequence). CDR3 bases: TGTGCCAGCAGCTTAGAGTTTCAGCCCCAGCATTTT. Residues: CASSLEFQPQHF.